Included here is one TCR beta chain sequence, with context. No antigen is known for it. Within one base of it there is no much larger clone, and no base qualities were kept. CDR1 SGHRS and CDR2 YFSETQ were looked up in the germline V gene. The CDR3 covers 14 residues, taking in both the cysteine and the phenylalanine. Just the 42-base CDR3 DNA is kept, in frame starting at base 1. At the junction V is shortened by 7 bases and J by 0 bases, with 13 bases in between. The library was obtained by the immunoSEQ multiplex PCR assay. For the multiplex PCR, a mixture combining 60 forward primers for TCR Vbeta segments and 13 reverse primers for TCR Jbeta segments was used. Amplification of the CDR3 region of rearranged TCR beta genes was performed with a multiplex PCR assay on genomic DNA. The amplified TCR beta libraries were sequenced on the Illumina HiSeq System as 87-base-pair reads. On the study's bioinformatics: A later analysis counted tens of millions of unique TCR beta chains across the 666 repertoires, and 9.5 million to 11 million of these chains were shared by at least two donors. To remove PCR and sequencing errors, raw reads were error-corrected and collapsed into unique sequences using a nearest-neighbor algorithm that merged closely related sequences. CDR3 sequences were aligned to IMGT reference sequences to assign V, D and J gene segments. For a sequence to be retained, at least a six-nucleotide match to both a V gene segment and a J gene segment was required. Rearrangements were called productive when the CDR3 lacked stop codons and stayed in frame with V and J; all others were non-productive. CDR3 was defined by IMGT convention, running from the second conserved V-encoded cysteine to the conserved J-encoded phenylalanine. The earlier analysis of about 530 of the donors excluded any sequence lacking an unambiguous match to a single V gene segment. An earlier analysis of 587 of the donors called V segments functional above 56.7% productive rearrangements and segregating when the between-donor standard deviation exceeded 5%. A statistical classification framework was built to diagnose cytomegalovirus status from the catalog of TCR beta chain sequences. V and J gene assignment, in a later analysis, came from comparing TCR nucleotide sequences with IMGT/GENE-DB human TR gene sequences. In a later analysis, CDR3 sequences and most-parsimonious VDJ recombination scenarios were assigned using the TCRdist pipeline. In a later analysis, each TCR beta chain was defined by its CDR3 amino acid sequence together with its V-gene family, and reads lacking a unique V-gene family were excluded. A later analysis removed 550 to 650 highly shared, low-generation-probability nucleotide sequences to deal with suspected cross-contamination and a sequencing artifact. In a later analysis, a clonal expansion index was calculated for each public chain from normalized within-repertoire ranks of inferred template counts. In a later analysis, generation probabilities were computed using a VDJ recombination model fitted to out-of-frame rearrangements, and the results were checked against IGoR. In a later analysis, hypergeometric tests were used to score TCR-TCR, TCR-HLA and TCR-CMV co-occurrence, with a repertoire-size bias correction applied to TCR pairs. In a later analysis, false discovery rates were estimated by permuting HLA or CMV assignments 20 times. In a later analysis, co-occurring TCRs were grouped using DBSCAN, and TCRdist sequence similarity was added for clustering within HLA-allele-positive subsets. Co-occurrence clustering excluded repertoires with fewer than 30,000 or more than 120,000 public chains, plus five with anomalous nucleotide sharing. TCRdb carries this immuneACCESS record with in-frame sequences only. Its versions omit some clonotypes, under half of them owing to an unresolved V gene in the studies checked, with the rest unexplained. V and J calls and clone size follow that table, whereas D and trimming were derived from the DNA. The sample table contains some 120,000 clones; only one count was recorded for roughly three fifths of them. The ten largest make up over 8.5% of the sample.

The data were obtained in a study of cytomegalovirus exposure and HLA in healthy donors (TCRdb year 2017). Describing the broader study: According to an earlier analysis of 587 of the donors, 150 million to 200 million T cells yielded 117 million unique TCR beta sequences and 276 Gb of sequence data. An early release covering roughly 600 HLA-typed donors comprised about 300 gigabases of sequencing data and about 90 million unique TCR sequences. Of the approximately 400 genotyped donors, about 80% fell in the genetic ancestry cluster associated with self-reported Caucasian donors. The study aimed to test whether cataloging public T cell receptors could reveal signatures of past pathogen exposure. The T cell repertoires of under 700 subjects were profiled by immunosequencing and related to cytomegalovirus serostatus. In addition to the first cohort of around 670 subjects, a separate validation cohort of approximately 130 different subjects was used. The study combined high-throughput TCR immunosequencing, statistical association of individual TCRs with disease status, and machine learning to predict cytomegalovirus infection status. A later analysis re-examined previously published TCR beta repertoires from roughly 720 donors and added high-resolution HLA genotyping to investigate patterns of TCR occurrence. Rather than using new phenotypic data, the later analysis identified candidate immune exposures from TCR beta sequences and from how often those sequences occurred across donors. An earlier analysis of around 640 of the donors used high-throughput TCR beta sequencing to judge whether each TCR beta V gene segment behaved as functional or pseudogenic. Donor age, sex, ethnicity and CMV serostatus were collected together with the repertoire data. Genome-wide SNP genotypes for about 55% of the roughly 670 donors were used in a later genetic analysis, which treated that subset as a discovery cohort. All discovery cohort repertoires had been generated on a single sequencing platform. HLA typing covered class I and class II loci at four-digit resolution. The number of donors typed differed by locus, with 629-630 for A, B, C, DRB1 and DQB1, around 520 for DQA1, 600 to 610 for DPA1, and some 450 for DPB1. Roughly five DR-DQ haplotypes were handled as single units for association and clustering because linkage in the cohort was strong. Among almost 400 genotyped donors of the cohort, an average of approximately 230,000 unique TCR beta nucleotide sequences were sequenced per donor, roughly 18% of them non-productive.

The research as a whole found: Some IMGT-functional V segments, including TRBV6-2 and TRBV6-3, could not be told apart with the 87-base-pair reads, so those segments were excluded. According to a later genetic analysis, donors in an Asian-associated ancestry cluster had fewer N-insertions in productive TCRs than the roughly 700-donor mean. The authors suggested that the approach could potentially be generalized to other disease states and immunological phenotypes. Sequencing depth was assumed to be roughly uniform across donors in the presence/absence analyses, though that assumption may not hold. Compared with equally common non-associated chains, HLA-associated TCR beta chains in a later analysis were more clonally expanded and had lower generation probabilities. In a later analysis, TCR association rates were found to vary across HLA loci, with the most associated TCRs seen for DRB1 alleles and the fewest for HLA-C alleles. V-gene and J-gene trimming of TCR beta chains was associated with a missense DCLRE1C variant in a later genetic analysis, and the association was replicated in an independent cohort. Strong co-occurrence of HLA alleles, especially DR and DQ, made assigning TCR associations to individual alleles difficult. According to a later analysis, most CMV-associated TCR beta chains appeared to be HLA-restricted, and the HLA associations seemed to be driven largely by CMV exposure. This cohort had only TCR beta chains sequenced, and the lack of alpha or paired-chain data limited which features could be detected. The only immune exposure information available for the cohort was CMV serostatus. Linkage disequilibrium might explain the correlated functional status among segregating V segments, but an unknown experimental factor could not be ruled out. A further reported finding was that TCR beta sequences accurately predicted the HLA-A and HLA-B alleles for most subjects in the first cohort. Over 15 rarely observed V segments, including chromosome 9 orphons, were excluded from the earlier analysis of some 590 of the donors because counts were too low. Because HLA typing was unavailable for some donors at each locus, only the typed subset was used in association tests. According to a later analysis, parvovirus B19, influenza, CMV and Epstein-Barr virus appeared linked to several top co-occurrence clusters. Specific HLA alleles were associated with about 17,000 TCR beta sequences at a false discovery rate of 0.05 in a later analysis. In vitro tests confirmed that three of the cytomegalovirus-associated TCR beta chains recognize cytomegalovirus antigens. In an earlier analysis of 587 of the donors, most TCR beta V segments appeared in productive rearrangements about 87% or about 30% of the time, broadly matching IMGT annotations. The classifier was reported to diagnose cytomegalovirus status with high specificity and sensitivity in both the original and validation cohorts. A total of roughly 160 TCR beta chains were listed by the study as associated with cytomegalovirus. A cluster of highly shared sequence variants was judged likely to represent a technical artifact of the sequencing pipeline. Most TCR sequences were observed very rarely across donors, whereas some public TCRs were present in many individuals.

The cohort was made up of 650 to 700 healthy bone marrow donors. At the time of sampling, every cohort member was nominally healthy, though immune exposures that went unrecorded were likely present. The donor was CMV seropositive and belonged to the group of 250 to 350 seropositive cohort members. Every donor gave a peripheral blood sample, and the peripheral blood mononuclear cells from that sample were used for TCR beta sequencing. The Qiagen DNeasy Blood Extraction Kit was used to extract genomic DNA from the blood cell samples. This clonotype originated in a woman aged 40 to 50 in good health and CMV-seropositive. Material: PBMCs. The chain is assembled from TRBV5-1 and TRBJ1-1, with TRBD1 tentatively as D gene (5 bases match). The CDR3 region has the sequence CASGDQGMNTEAFF. The DNA is as follows: TGCGCCAGCGGGGATCAGGGCATGAACACTGAAGCTTTCTTT.